The clone carrying this T cell receptor beta chain showed up just a few times. The antigen remains unidentified. Study-wide results and limits: Tumor Tregs overlapped most with tumor, then blood, naive CD4+ cells.

TCRdb re-called the 5' RACE reads through MiXCR, storing one row per CDR3 protein. Here the sample spans about 54,000 distinct CDR3 sequences, about 15% being singletons. CD25-based Treg depletion was applied to purified naive CD4+ T cells. V lost 0 bases, J lost 0 bases, and 13 bases lay in between. CDR3 length: 16 residues. Per the germline V gene, CDR1 is SGHRS and CDR2 is YFSETQ. Specimen: naive CD4+ T cells sorted from blood. Subset reported: naive CD4+ T cells, CD4+CD45RA+CD25-. The TCR sequence derives from a female donor with breast cancer. The rearrangement links TRBV5-1 to TRBJ2-7, with a tentative D call TRBD2 (5 bases). The CDR3 loop is CASSLGTGMNSYEQYF. DNA for the CDR3: TGCGCCAGCAGCTTGGGGACGGGGATGAACTCCTACGAGCAGTACTTC. The variable domain in full, with the rest retrieved from reference TRBV5-1 and TRBJ2-7, is KAGVTQTPRYLIKTRGQQVTLSCSPISGHRSVSWYQQTPGQGLQFLFEYFSETQRNKGNFPGRFSGRQFSNSRSEMNVSTLELGDSALYLCASSLGTGMNSYEQYFGPGTRLTVT.